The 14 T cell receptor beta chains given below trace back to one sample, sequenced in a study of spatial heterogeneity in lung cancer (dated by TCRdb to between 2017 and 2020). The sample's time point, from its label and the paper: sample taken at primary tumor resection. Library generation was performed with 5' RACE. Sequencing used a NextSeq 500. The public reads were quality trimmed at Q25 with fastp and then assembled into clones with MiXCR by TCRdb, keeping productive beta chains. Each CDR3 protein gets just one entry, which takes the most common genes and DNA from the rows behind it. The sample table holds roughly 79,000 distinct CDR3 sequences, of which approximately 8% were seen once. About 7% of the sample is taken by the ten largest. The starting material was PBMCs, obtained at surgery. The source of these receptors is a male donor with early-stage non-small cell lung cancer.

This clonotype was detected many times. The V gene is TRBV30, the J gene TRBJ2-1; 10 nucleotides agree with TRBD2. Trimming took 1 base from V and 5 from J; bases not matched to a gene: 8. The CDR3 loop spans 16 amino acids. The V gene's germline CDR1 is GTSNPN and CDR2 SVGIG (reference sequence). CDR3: CAWSASGLAENNEQFF. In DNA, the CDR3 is TGTGCCTGGAGTGCCTCCGGACTAGCGGAAAACAATGAGCAGTTCTTC.

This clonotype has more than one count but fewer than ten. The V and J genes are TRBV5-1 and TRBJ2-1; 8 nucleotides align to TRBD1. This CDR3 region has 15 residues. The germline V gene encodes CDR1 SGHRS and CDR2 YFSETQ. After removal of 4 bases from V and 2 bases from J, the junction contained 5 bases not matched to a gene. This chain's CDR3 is CASSTQGAPYNEQFF. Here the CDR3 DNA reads TGCGCCAGCAGCACCCAGGGGGCTCCCTACAATGAGCAGTTCTTC.

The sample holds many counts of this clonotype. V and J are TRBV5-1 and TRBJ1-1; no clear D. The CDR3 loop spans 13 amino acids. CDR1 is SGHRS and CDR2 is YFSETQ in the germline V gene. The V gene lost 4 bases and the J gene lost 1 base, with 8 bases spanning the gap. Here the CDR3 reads CASSRNRNTEAFF. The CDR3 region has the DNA TGCGCCAGCAGCCGAAACAGGAACACTGAAGCTTTCTTT. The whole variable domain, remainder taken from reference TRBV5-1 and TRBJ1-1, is KAGVTQTPRYLIKTRGQQVTLSCSPISGHRSVSWYQQTPGQGLQFLFEYFSETQRNKGNFPGRFSGRQFSNSRSEMNVSTLELGDSALYLCASSRNRNTEAFFGQGTRLTVV.

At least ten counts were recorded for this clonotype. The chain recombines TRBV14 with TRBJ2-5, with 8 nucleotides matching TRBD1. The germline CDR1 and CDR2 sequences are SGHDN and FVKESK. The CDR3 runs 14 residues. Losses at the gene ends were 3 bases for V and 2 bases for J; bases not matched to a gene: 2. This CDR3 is CASSHWTGQETQYF. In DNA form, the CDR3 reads TGTGCCAGCAGCCACTGGACAGGGCAAGAGACCCAGTACTTC.

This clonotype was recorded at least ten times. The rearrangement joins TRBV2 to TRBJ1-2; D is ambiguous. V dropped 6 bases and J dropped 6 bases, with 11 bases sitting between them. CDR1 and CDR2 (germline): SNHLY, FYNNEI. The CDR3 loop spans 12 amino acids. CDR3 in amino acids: CASRRTDHGYTF. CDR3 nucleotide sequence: TGTGCCAGCAGGAGGACTGACCATGGCTACACCTTC.

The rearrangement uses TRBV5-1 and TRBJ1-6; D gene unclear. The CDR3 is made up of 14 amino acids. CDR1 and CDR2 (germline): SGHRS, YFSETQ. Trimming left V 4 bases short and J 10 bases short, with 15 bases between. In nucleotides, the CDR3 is TGCGCCAGCAGCCATCCGGAGGTTGGGTCACCCCTCCACTTT. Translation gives CASSHPEVGSPLHF.

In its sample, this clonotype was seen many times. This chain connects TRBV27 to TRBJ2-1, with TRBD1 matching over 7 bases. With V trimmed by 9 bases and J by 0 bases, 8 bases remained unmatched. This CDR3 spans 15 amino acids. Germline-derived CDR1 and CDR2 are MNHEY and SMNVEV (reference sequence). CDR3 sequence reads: CASRLQGSSYNEQFF. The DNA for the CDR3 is TGTGCCAGTCGATTACAGGGGAGCTCCTACAATGAGCAGTTCTTC.

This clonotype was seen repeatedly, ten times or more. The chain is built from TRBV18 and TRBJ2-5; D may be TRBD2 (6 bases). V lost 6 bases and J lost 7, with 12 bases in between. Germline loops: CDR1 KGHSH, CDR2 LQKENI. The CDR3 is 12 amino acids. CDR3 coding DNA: TGTGCCAGCTCGCCGGAGGGGACGACCCAGTACTTC. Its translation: CASSPEGTTQYF.

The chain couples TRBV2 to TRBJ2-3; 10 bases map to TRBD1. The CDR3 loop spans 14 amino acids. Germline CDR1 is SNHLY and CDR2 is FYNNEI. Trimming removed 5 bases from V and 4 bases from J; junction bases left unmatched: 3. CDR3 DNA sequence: TGTGCCAGCAGTCCCGGACAGGGGGCAGATACGCAGTATTTT. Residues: CASSPGQGADTQYF.

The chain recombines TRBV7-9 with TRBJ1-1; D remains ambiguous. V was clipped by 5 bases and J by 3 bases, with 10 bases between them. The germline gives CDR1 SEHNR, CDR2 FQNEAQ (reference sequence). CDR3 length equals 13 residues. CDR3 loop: CASSLPLDTEAFF. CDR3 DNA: TGTGCCAGCAGCCTCCCCCTGGACACTGAAGCTTTCTTT.

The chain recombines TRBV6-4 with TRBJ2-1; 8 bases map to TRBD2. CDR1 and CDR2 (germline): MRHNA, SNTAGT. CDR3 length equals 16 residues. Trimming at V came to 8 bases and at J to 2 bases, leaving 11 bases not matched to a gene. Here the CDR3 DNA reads TGTGCCAGCTCCCCAAGCGGGAGAGTAACCTACAATGAGCAGTTCTTC. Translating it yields CASSPSGRVTYNEQFF.

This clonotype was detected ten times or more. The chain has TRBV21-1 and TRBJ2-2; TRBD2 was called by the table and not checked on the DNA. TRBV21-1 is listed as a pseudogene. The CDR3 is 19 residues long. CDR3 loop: CASSDEDRALAGNTGELFF. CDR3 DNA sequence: TGTGCCAGCAGCGATGAGGACAGGGCGCTAGCGGGAAACACCGGGGAGCTGTTTTTT.

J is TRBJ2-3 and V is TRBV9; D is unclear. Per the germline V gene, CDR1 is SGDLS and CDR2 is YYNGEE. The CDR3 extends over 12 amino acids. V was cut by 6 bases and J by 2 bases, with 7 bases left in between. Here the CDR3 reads CASTWDTDTQYF. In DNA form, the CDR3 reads TGTGCCAGCACCTGGGACACAGATACGCAGTATTTT.

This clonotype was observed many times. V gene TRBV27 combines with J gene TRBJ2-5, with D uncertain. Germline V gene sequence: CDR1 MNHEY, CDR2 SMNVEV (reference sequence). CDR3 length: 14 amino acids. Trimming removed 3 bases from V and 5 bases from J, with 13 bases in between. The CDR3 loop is CASSFVGYWETQYF. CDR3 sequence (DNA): TGTGCCAGCAGTTTCGTGGGCTACTGGGAGACCCAGTACTTC.